The rows below give T cell receptor beta chains drawn from one sample of a study of naive and memory T cell subsets. TCRdb re-analysed the UMI-ligation and nested PCR reads in MiXCR, keeping a single row per CDR3 protein. Seen here are over 25,000 distinct CDR3 sequences, approximately 12% observed once, and the top ten hold under 20%. Sequenced material: effector memory CD4+ T cells from blood. These receptors came from a human donor in good health. The CDR3 runs from the conserved cysteine through the conserved F or W. Each record gives: V gene, clone size, J gene, D gene, CDR3 protein, CDR3 DNA. D genes are given only for firm matches. The size field is filled for only some rows; it gives once, few, many or a size class.

TRBV6-6	many	TRBJ2-1	TRBD2	CASRMGLAGYGSYNEQFF	TGTGCCAGCAGGATGGGACTAGCGGGATACGGGTCCTACAATGAGCAGTTCTTC
TRBV20-1	many	TRBJ1-5	TRBD1	CSASQDGTDNQPQHF	TGCAGTGCTAGTCAGGACGGGACAGATAATCAGCCCCAGCATTTT
TRBV9	.	TRBJ2-3	TRBD1	CASSVARTGDTQYF	TGTGCCAGCAGCGTAGCCCGGACAGGGGATACGCAGTATTTT
TRBV23-1	.	TRBJ2-1	TRBD2	CASSQSFGGGPSYNEQFF	TGCGCCAGCAGTCAATCGTTTGGGGGGGGACCCTCCTACAATGAGCAGTTCTTC
TRBV7-3	few	TRBJ2-1	.	CASSAPGAKQFF	TGTGCCAGCAGCGCCCCGGGGGCAAAGCAGTTCTTC
TRBV4-3	few	TRBJ1-1	.	CASSQDIFF	TGCGCCAGCAGCCAAGATATCTTCTTT
TRBV30	medium-sized	TRBJ2-1	TRBD2	CAWSKKRGYNEQFF	TGTGCCTGGAGTAAAAAGCGGGGCTACAATGAGCAGTTCTTC
TRBV5-1	few	TRBJ1-4	.	CASSFHSTEEKLFF	TGCGCCAGCAGCTTTCACAGCACCGAAGAAAAACTGTTTTTT
TRBV12-3/TRBV12-4	once	TRBJ1-6	.	CARSLMDRDSPLHF	TGTGCCAGAAGTTTAATGGATAGGGATTCACCCCTCCACTTT
TRBV21-1	few	TRBJ1-2	.	CASIVRQFNYGYTF	TGTGCCAGCATCGTCCGACAGTTCAACTATGGCTACACCTTC
TRBV28	few	TRBJ1-2	.	CASSPPGANYGYTF	TGTGCCAGCAGTCCCCCTGGGGCCAACTATGGCTACACCTTC
TRBV20-1	few	TRBJ1-5	.	CSARNRAGGGQPQHF	TGCAGTGCTAGAAACAGGGCGGGGGGTGGTCAGCCCCAGCATTTT
TRBV7-2	few	TRBJ2-7	.	CASSLLLRQGAYEQYF	TGTGCCAGCAGCTTACTTCTCCGTCAGGGCGCCTACGAGCAGTACTTC
TRBV20-1	.	TRBJ1-3	TRBD1	CSARGDRGSGNTIYF	TGCAGTGCTAGGGGGGACAGGGGTTCGGGAAACACCATATATTTT
TRBV6-1	few	TRBJ2-1	TRBD1	CASSEPTGKRSNEQFF	TGTGCCAGCAGTGAACCGACAGGGAAAAGGAGCAATGAGCAGTTCTTC
TRBV25-1	few	TRBJ2-1	.	CASEVGNEQFF	TGTGCCAGCGAGGTAGGCAATGAGCAGTTCTTC
TRBV29-1	many	TRBJ2-7	TRBD2	CSVSRGASYEQYF	TGCAGCGTTTCGCGGGGGGCATCCTACGAGCAGTACTTC
TRBV11-2	.	TRBJ1-2	.	CASSPIRTVIGYGYTF	TGTGCCAGCAGCCCAATTAGGACAGTGATCGGCTATGGCTACACCTTC
TRBV5-8	many	TRBJ2-7	.	CASSSKGVAYEQYF	TGTGCCAGCAGCTCCAAGGGCGTTGCCTACGAGCAGTACTTC
TRBV28	.	TRBJ2-7	.	CASSLWGRLVNYEQYF	TGTGCCAGCAGTTTATGGGGGCGTCTGGTCAACTACGAGCAGTACTTC
TRBV6-5	many	TRBJ1-6	.	CASSLWGPGEGSPLHF	TGTGCCAGCAGTCTTTGGGGTCCAGGGGAAGGCTCACCCCTCCACTTT
TRBV7-2	.	TRBJ1-5	TRBD1	CASSIRTGKDQPQHF	TGTGCCAGCAGCATCAGGACAGGGAAGGATCAGCCCCAGCATTTT
TRBV5-1	.	TRBJ2-4	.	CASSLGGGASNGIQYF	TGCGCCAGCAGCTTGGGGGGGGGCGCTAGTAACGGCATTCAGTACTTC
TRBV19	many	TRBJ2-3	TRBD1	CASMLHGQGTDTQYF	TGTGCCAGTATGTTACACGGACAGGGCACAGATACGCAGTATTTT
TRBV7-2	.	TRBJ2-7	.	CASSLAEGPYEQYF	TGTGCCAGCAGCTTAGCGGAGGGTCCCTACGAGCAGTACTTC
TRBV4-1	few	TRBJ2-5	.	CASSQIGQGTQYF	TGCGCCAGCAGCCAGATAGGTCAAGGGACCCAGTACTTC